This T cell receptor beta chain was retrieved from a study of CD8+CD57+ T cells in acquired aplastic anemia. Study-wide findings and caveats: The same twenty-nine CD8+ CDR3 sequences occurred in patients and in controls.

For this clonotype: Its antigen is unknown.

The authors sequenced patients whose flow cytometry had shown CD8+CD57+ cell expansion. TCR beta VDJ and CDR3 were profiled, and genomic DNA was the template. TCRdb redid the calling of the reads with MiXCR, one entry per CDR3 protein. This sample carries approximately 59,000 distinct CDR3 sequences, around 50% of them seen once, and the ten largest clones take 16%. Germline V gives CDR1 SGHTA, CDR2 FQGNSA. This CDR3 is 13 amino acids long. V lost 3 bases and J lost 3, with 8 bases in between. This TCR derives from a human donor with aplastic anemia. The sample consisted of sorted CD4+, CD8+, or CD8+CD57+ T cells (not recorded which) from PBMCs. The chain is built from TRBV7-2 and TRBJ1-2; D is ambiguous. CDR3 DNA: TGTGCCAGCAGCTTTGAGCCCGACTATGGCTACACCTTC. As protein: CASSFEPDYGYTF.